The 14 T cell receptor beta chains reported below all come from one sample, sequenced in a study of blood T cell repertoires in COVID-19. This table comes from immunoSEQ multiplex PCR, and its TCRdb copy is limited to in-frame clones, with some not included. The repertoire consists of 95,000 to 150,000 clones, with more than 75% occurring once and the leading ten covering about 2%. Sequenced: peripheral blood. Source of these receptors: a woman aged 50 to 60 with acute or convalescent COVID-19.

This chain connects TRBV6-2 or TRBV6-3 to TRBJ1-3; D not resolved. This CDR3 is 15 amino acids long. Germline V gene data show CDR1 as MNHEY and CDR2 as SVGEGT. V was trimmed by 5 bases and J by 0 bases, leaving 11 bases between them. CDR3 bases: TGTGCCAGCAGTCCCCTCTACCTCTCTGGAAACACCATATATTTT. It specifies CASSPLYLSGNTIYF.

This clone was recorded once. The chain is built from TRBV12-3 or TRBV12-4 and TRBJ2-1; 8 nucleotides match TRBD1. This CDR3 is 13 amino acids long. V was clipped by 7 bases and J by 6 bases; unmatched bases: 5. CDR3 DNA: TGTGCCAGCACCCCAGACAGGGGCAATGAGCAGTTCTTC. It specifies CASTPDRGNEQFF.

The chain employs TRBV6-2 or TRBV6-3 and TRBJ1-1, with 7 bases lining up with TRBD1. The ends lost 2 bases at V and 0 bases at J; junction bases unmatched: 12. Germline loops: CDR1 MNHEY, CDR2 SVGEGT. This CDR3 spans 18 amino acids. Here the CDR3 DNA reads TGTGCCAGCAGTTACGTAGTGGGACAGCAAAACATGAACACTGAAGCTTTCTTT. Translated, it gives CASSYVVGQQNMNTEAFF.

As DNA, the CDR3 is TGTGCCAGCAGCCCCCGACTAGCGGGACCCGCCGGGGAGCTGTTTTTT. The encoded protein is CASSPRLAGPAGELFF. The chain links TRBV13 to TRBJ2-2, with 11 bases fitting TRBD2. V lost 5 bases and J lost 6; bases outside the gene matches: 8. Germline lookup yields CDR1 PRHDT and CDR2 FYEKMQ (reference sequence). The CDR3 totals 16 residues.

This sequence joins TRBV7-2 and TRBJ2-1, with TRBD2 matching 10 bases. With V trimmed by 1 base and J by 2 bases, 2 bases remained unmatched. Per germline, CDR1 SGHTA and CDR2 FQGNSA. This CDR3 comprises 16 residues. This CDR3 reads CASSLGLAGAYNEQFF. The DNA for the CDR3 is TGTGCCAGCAGCTTAGGGCTAGCGGGGGCCTACAATGAGCAGTTCTTC.

This clone occurred once. The chain couples TRBV11-3 to TRBJ1-1; perhaps TRBD1 as D (6 bases). The CDR3 runs 14 residues. Per the germline V gene, CDR1 is SGHNT and CDR2 is YENEEA. V gave up 0 bases and J gave up 1 base, with 6 bases separating them. DNA of the CDR3: TGTGCCAGCAGCTTAGAAGGGGGGAACACTGAAGCTTTCTTT. Protein product: CASSLEGGNTEAFF.

The CDR3 is CASSLWTGVGTGELFF. CDR3 in DNA: TGTGCCAGCAGCTTATGGACAGGGGTGGGAACCGGGGAGCTGTTTTTT. This sequence joins TRBV7-6 and TRBJ2-2; TRBD1 matches 9 bases. The CDR3 totals 16 residues. V lost 2 bases to trimming and J lost 5 bases; unmatched junction nucleotides: 6. Germline CDR1 and CDR2: SGHVS and FNYEAQ.

The chain has TRBV6-5 and TRBJ1-2, with D possibly being TRBD1 (5 bases). Per the germline V gene, CDR1 is MNHEY and CDR2 is SVGAGI. V lost 4 bases, J lost 6 bases, and 12 bases lay in between. The CDR3 sequence is 13 residues long. DNA for the CDR3: TGTGCCAGCAGTTCCCAGGGAAGGAATGGCTACACCTTC. Its protein product is CASSSQGRNGYTF.

This chain links TRBV29-1 with TRBJ2-5, with D possibly being TRBD2 (5 bases). Trimming cost V 3 bases and J 7 bases, with 18 bases left between them. Germline CDR1 reads SQVTM; CDR2 reads ANQGSEA. The CDR3 loop spans 14 amino acids. CDR3 sequence: CSVDRGSPGGTQYF. The CDR3 DNA sequence: TGCAGCGTTGACCGGGGATCCCCAGGCGGGACCCAGTACTTC. The complete variable domain, with remaining parts taken from reference TRBV29-1 and TRBJ2-5, reads SAVISQKPSRDICQRGTSLTIQCQVDSQVTMMFWYRQQPGQSLTLIATANQGSEATYESGFVIDKFPISRPNLTFSTLTVSNMSPEDSSIYLCSVDRGSPGGTQYFGPGTRLLVL.

The rearrangement joins TRBV19 to TRBJ2-7; the D is unclear. V was cut by 5 bases and J by 2 bases, with 19 bases left in between. The CDR3 has 16 residues. The germline V gene encodes CDR1 LNHDA and CDR2 SQIVND (reference sequence). This CDR3 reads CASSEAPGRIAYEQYF. The CDR3 DNA reads TGTGCCAGTAGTGAAGCCCCCGGTCGAATAGCCTACGAGCAGTACTTC.

The V gene is TRBV6-5, the J gene TRBJ1-2; D is possibly TRBD1 (6 bases). Germline V gene lookup returns CDR1 MNHEY and CDR2 SVGAGI. This CDR3 region has 13 residues. V lost 8 bases and J lost 4, with 14 bases in between. The CDR3 sequence: CASRDKRPYGYTF. For the CDR3, the DNA is TGTGCCAGCCGGGACAAGAGGCCCTATGGCTACACCTTC.

The gene calls are TRBV3-1 (or the pseudogene TRBV3-2) and TRBJ2-1, with TRBD2 matching over 7 bases. The CDR3 has 14 residues. The trim removed 6 bases at V and 1 base at J, leaving 3 bases unmatched. In germline, CDR1 is LGHDT, CDR2 YNNKEL (reference sequence). CDR3 in amino acids: CASRGGGSYNEQFF. CDR3 bases: TGTGCCAGCAGGGGCGGGGGATCCTACAATGAGCAGTTCTTC.

The genes are TRBV6-2 or TRBV6-3 and TRBJ1-1; D is ambiguous. Trimming removed 5 bases at V and 0 bases at J, with 7 bases between. CDR1 MNHEY and CDR2 SVGEGT come from the germline V gene. This CDR3 is 13 amino acids long. In DNA form, the CDR3 reads TGTGCCAGCAGTGCTGCGTTGAACACTGAAGCTTTCTTT. This codes for CASSAALNTEAFF.

A few counts support this clone. The V and J genes are TRBV10-3 and TRBJ1-1; a weak D match, TRBD1 (6 bases). This CDR3 is built from 15 residues. Germline CDR1 ENHRY, CDR2 SYGVKD. The germline V and J ends were trimmed by 10 bases and 0 bases, with 18 bases remaining between them. CDR3 protein: CATATRGTVNTEAFF. The DNA for the CDR3 is TGTGCCACGGCGACGAGGGGGACGGTGAACACTGAAGCTTTCTTT.